Below are 2 T cell receptor beta chains sequenced from a single sample in a study of prognosis after radiotherapy for stage I lung cancer. Two rounds of multiplex PCR amplified TCR beta CDR3 from genomic DNA. For every TRBV and TRBJ gene, a specific primer was used in first-round PCR. TCRdb re-derived calls from the multiplex PCR reads in MiXCR, one entry per CDR3 protein. Altogether roughly 13,000 distinct CDR3 sequences are present, around 30% being singletons, with the ten largest covering roughly 10%. The specimen comprised PBMCs, sampled before or after stereotactic body radiation therapy (not recorded which). The source of these receptors is a donor aged 50 or older with non-small cell lung cancer.

In its sample, this clonotype was seen many times. This chain connects TRBV18 to TRBJ1-5; no reliable D call. V was clipped by 4 bases and J by 5 bases, with 15 bases between them. The V gene's germline CDR1 is KGHSH and CDR2 LQKENI. The CDR3 totals 15 residues. CDR3 sequence (DNA): TGTGCCAGCTCACATGACCGCCCTCCCGATCAGCCCCAGCATTTT. Translation gives CASSHDRPPDQPQHF. Full variable domain (remainder filled in from reference TRBV18 and TRBJ1-5): NAGVMQNPRHLVRRRGQEARLRCSPMKGHSHVYWYRQLPEEGLKFMVYLQKENIIDESGMPKERFSAEFPKEGPSILRIQQVVRGDSAAYFCASSHDRPPDQPQHFGDGTRLSIL.

The chain uses TRBV5-1 and TRBJ2-5, with 7 positions matching TRBD1. Germline assignment: CDR1 SGHRS and CDR2 YFSETQ. This CDR3 has 16 amino acids. V was pared by 5 bases and J by 4 bases, with 14 bases of the junction left unmatched. Here the CDR3 DNA reads TGCGCCAGCAGACACCGTGGACAGGACCAAACAGAGACCCAGTACTTC. Protein product: CASRHRGQDQTETQYF.